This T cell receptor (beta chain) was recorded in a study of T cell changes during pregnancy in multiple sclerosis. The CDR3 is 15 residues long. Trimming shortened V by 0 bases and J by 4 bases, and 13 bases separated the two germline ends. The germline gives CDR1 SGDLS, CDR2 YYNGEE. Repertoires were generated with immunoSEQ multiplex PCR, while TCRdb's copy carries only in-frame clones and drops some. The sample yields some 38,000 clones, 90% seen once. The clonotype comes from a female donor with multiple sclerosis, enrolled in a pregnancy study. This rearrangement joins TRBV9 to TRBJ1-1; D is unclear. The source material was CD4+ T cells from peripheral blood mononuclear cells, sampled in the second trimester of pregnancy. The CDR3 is CASSVGTSGGTEAFF. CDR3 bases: TGTGCCAGCAGCGTAGGAACTTCCGGAGGCACTGAAGCTTTCTTT.